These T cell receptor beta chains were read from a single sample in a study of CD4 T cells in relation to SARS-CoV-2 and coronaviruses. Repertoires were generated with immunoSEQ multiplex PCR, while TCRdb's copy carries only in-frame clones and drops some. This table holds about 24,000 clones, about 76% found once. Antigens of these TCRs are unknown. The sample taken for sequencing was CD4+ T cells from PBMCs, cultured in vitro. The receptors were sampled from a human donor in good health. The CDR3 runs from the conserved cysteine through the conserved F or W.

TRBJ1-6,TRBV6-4,CASSAEPQGPLHF
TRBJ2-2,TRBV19,CATHPPSLSAGTGELFF
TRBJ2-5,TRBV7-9,CASSLDRETQYF
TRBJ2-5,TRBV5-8,CASIGGTDWRETQYF
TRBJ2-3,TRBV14,CASSQNWADTQYF
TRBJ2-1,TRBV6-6,CASSRSGEGKDNEQFF
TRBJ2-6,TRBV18,CASSLYRGDSGANVLTF
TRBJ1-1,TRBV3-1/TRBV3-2,CASSQGSGGRNTEAFF
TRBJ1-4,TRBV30,CAWAAREKLFF
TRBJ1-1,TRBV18,CASSRNTGIGSEAFF
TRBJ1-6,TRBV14,CASSPRGGQGHSPLHF
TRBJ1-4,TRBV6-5,CASRKQGEGEKLFF
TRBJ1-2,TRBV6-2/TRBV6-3,CASSYSTPGYGYTF
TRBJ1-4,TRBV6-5,CASSYSGGPNEKLFF
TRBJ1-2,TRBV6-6,CASSPANRGWDGYTF
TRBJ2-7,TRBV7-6,CASSLASQGPYEQYF
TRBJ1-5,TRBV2,CASSLGQGHQPQHF
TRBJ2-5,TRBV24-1,CATSESTGIETQYF
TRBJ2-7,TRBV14,CASSQDGRDTYEQYF
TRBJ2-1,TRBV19,CASSMRYNEQFF
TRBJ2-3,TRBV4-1,CASSLKTGSTDTQYF
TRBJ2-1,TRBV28,CASSLMDEQFF
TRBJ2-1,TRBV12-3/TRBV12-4,CASSAQNEQFF
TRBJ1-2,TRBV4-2,CASSQVRTGDGYTF
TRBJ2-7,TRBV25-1,CASSRQTYEQYF
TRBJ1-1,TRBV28,CASTVPAKGNTEAFF
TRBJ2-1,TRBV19,CASSWHVRQRLNNEQFF
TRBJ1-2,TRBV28,CASSLAGQGLGGYTF
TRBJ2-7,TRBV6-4,CASSDSRHGTYEQYF
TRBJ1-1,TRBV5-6,CASSWVRNTEAFF
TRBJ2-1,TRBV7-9,CASSLAGGPSNEQFF
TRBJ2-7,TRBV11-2,CASSLAVRAGEQYF
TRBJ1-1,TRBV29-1,CSATRLNTEAFF
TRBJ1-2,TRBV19,CASSPNPGGGYTF
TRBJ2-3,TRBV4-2,CASSQDYGEPTDTQYF
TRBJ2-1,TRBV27,CASSRNINNEQFF
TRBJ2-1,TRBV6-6,CASSTDRGLYNEQFF
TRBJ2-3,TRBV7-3,CASSRNSGQGGAGTDTQYF
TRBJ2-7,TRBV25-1,CASSQGYYEQYF
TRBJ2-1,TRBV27,CASSSARSYNEQFF
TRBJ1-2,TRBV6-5,CASSSQSTGGYGYTF
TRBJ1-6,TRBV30,CAWTLAGFYNSPLHF
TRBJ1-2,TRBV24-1,CATSDSRGEGYTF
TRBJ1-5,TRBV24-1,CATSDAGTGGNQPQHF
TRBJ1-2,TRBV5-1,CASSLEVGRKLDGYTF
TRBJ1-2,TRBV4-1,CASSQGGPGLTVGYTF
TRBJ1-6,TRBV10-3,CATQGQGRSPLHF
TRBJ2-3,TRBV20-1,CSARGPDTQYF
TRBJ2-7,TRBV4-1,CASSQELAGVYEQYF
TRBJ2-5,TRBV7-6,CASSRGRQETQYF
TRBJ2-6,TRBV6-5,CASSYSTGGYNVLTF
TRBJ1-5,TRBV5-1,CASSLGVGIVFWAPQHF
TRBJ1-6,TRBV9,CASSAWTADNSPLHF
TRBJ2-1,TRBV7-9,CASSLVGGRTYNEQFF
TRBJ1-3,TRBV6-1,CASSEADPGSGNTIYF
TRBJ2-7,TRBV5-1,CASSLGTSGYEQYF
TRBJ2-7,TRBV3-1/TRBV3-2,CASSRLAGSSYEQYF
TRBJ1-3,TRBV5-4,CASSQSRGSGNTIYF